This T cell receptor beta chain was retrieved from a study of Ad26.COV2.S vaccination and SARS-CoV-2 variants. Study in general: It was the COV1001 Ad26.COV2.S trial arm that included the donor. Ad26.COV2.S shots went into the muscle once or twice, 56 days apart. Study findings and constraints: In TCR breadth and depth analyses, total T cell responses may have been underestimated.

Trimming cost V 0 bases and J 0 bases; bases outside gene matches: 4. The germline V gene encodes CDR1 SGHRS and CDR2 YFSETQ. CDR3 size: 17 residues. As for this clone: Its antigen is as yet unknown.

This sample's treatment: about 20 received Ad26.COV2.S at low or high dose, single or two shots; about five received placebo; per-sample allocation not given. Sampling occurred on day 63 after the first vaccine or placebo injection. Sequenced by immunoSEQ multiplex PCR; TCRdb stores in-frame clones only, minus some. The sample lists a few hundred thousand clones; around 87% were seen once. This sequence originates from a person aged 18-60 years who received the Ad26.COV2.S COVID-19 vaccine or a placebo. The source material was peripheral blood, sampled in a trial of Ad26.COV2.S vaccine versus placebo. J is TRBJ2-5 and V is TRBV5-1, with 11 nucleotides matching TRBD2. The DNA for the CDR3 is TGCGCCAGCAGCTTGGCCTCTAGCGGGGGGTACCAAGAGACCCAGTACTTC. Encoded protein: CASSLASSGGYQETQYF.